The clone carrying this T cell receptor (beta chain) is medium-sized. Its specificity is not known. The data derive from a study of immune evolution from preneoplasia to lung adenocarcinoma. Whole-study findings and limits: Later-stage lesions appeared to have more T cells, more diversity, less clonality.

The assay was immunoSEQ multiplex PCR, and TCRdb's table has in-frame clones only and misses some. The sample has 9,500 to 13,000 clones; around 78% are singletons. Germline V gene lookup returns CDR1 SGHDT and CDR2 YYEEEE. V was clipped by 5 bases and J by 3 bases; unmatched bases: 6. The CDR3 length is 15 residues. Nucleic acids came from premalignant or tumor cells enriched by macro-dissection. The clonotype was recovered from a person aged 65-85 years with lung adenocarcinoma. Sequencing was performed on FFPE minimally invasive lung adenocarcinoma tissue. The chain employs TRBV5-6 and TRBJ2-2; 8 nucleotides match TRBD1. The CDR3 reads CASRGTGRYTGELFF. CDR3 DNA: TGTGCCAGCAGAGGGACAGGCCGTTACACCGGGGAGCTGTTTTTT.